Presented here are 3 T cell receptor beta chains from one specimen sequenced in a study of cytomegalovirus exposure and HLA in healthy donors. The PCR was carried out with 60 Vbeta primers and 13 Jbeta primers. Clones were read by immunoSEQ multiplex PCR, and TCRdb kept only the in-frame ones, dropping some. This sample has 95,000 to 110,000 clones, with 73% found just once. Material: PBMCs. Source of these receptors: a man in his thirties or forties in good health and CMV-seronegative.

This chain connects TRBV5-1 to TRBJ1-2; TRBD1 is a possible D gene (5 bases). The CDR3 covers 17 residues. V lost 5 bases and J lost 8, with 28 bases in between. CDR1 is SGHRS and CDR2 is YFSETQ in the germline V gene. As DNA, the CDR3 is TGCGCCAGCAGGCGTGGGGCCGCTAGTAGTGAGGTCGGCGGCTACACCTTC. This codes for CASRRGAASSEVGGYTF. The full variable domain, completed using reference TRBV5-1 and TRBJ1-2, is KAGVTQTPRYLIKTRGQQVTLSCSPISGHRSVSWYQQTPGQGLQFLFEYFSETQRNKGNFPGRFSGRQFSNSRSEMNVSTLELGDSALYLCASRRGAASSEVGGYTFGSGTRLTVV.

V is TRBV27 and J is TRBJ2-7; 7 nucleotides match TRBD2. The CDR3 has 14 amino acids. From germline, CDR1 is MNHEY and CDR2 SMNVEV (reference sequence). After removal of 3 bases from V and 2 bases from J, the junction contained 4 bases not matched to a gene. The CDR3 is CASSFREDTYEQYF. DNA for the CDR3: TGTGCCAGCAGTTTTCGGGAGGACACCTACGAGCAGTACTTC.

The chain couples TRBV5-1 to TRBJ2-3; the D gene is possibly TRBD2 (5 bases). The V end lost 3 bases, the J end lost 7 bases, and 12 bases lay between the germline ends. The germline V gene has CDR1 SGHRS and CDR2 YFSETQ. The CDR3 sequence is 13 residues long. The CDR3 DNA sequence: TGCGCCAGCAGCTCGGAGGCAGGAAATACGCAGTATTTT. Amino acid sequence: CASSSEAGNTQYF.